This T cell receptor (beta chain) is from a study of OX40 agonist ivuxolimab in advanced cancers. Looking at the study overall: Ivuxolimab, an antibody that agonizes OX40 (CD134), was administered to the patients.

With V trimmed by 2 bases and J by 2 bases, 3 bases remained unmatched. CDR3 length equals 15 residues. Germline V gene sequence: CDR1 MNHEY, CDR2 SVGAGI. Clones were sequenced by immunoSEQ multiplex PCR, and TCRdb holds only the in-frame ones, with some missing. The data show approximately 60,000 clones, 85% seen once. The clonotype originates from an adult with an advanced solid tumor such as melanoma, head and neck, liver or kidney cancer. Sequencing used CD4+ or CD8+ T cells sorted from blood, obtained in a trial of the OX40 agonist ivuxolimab. The chain recombines TRBV6-5 with TRBJ2-7, with 10 bases identical to TRBD2. CDR3 residues: CASSYRTSGTYEQYF. The CDR3 coding sequence is TGTGCCAGCAGTTACCGGACTAGCGGCACCTACGAGCAGTACTTC.